This T cell receptor (beta chain) was sequenced during a study of T and B cells in COVID-19 patients. From blood, about 250-500 ng of genomic DNA served as TRB template. The V gene lost 5 bases and the J gene lost 2 bases, with 13 bases spanning the gap. Germline V gene sequence: CDR1 LNHDA, CDR2 SQIVND (reference sequence). The CDR3 contains 15 residues. BIOMED2 TRB-A/B primer pools were used in multiplex TRB PCR. TCRdb analysed the multiplex PCR reads with MiXCR anew, one entry per CDR3 protein. The sample contains roughly 10,000 distinct CDR3 sequences, roughly a third of which appear only once. The sequencing sample was made of blood. The source is a human donor with active COVID-19. The chain is built from TRBV19 and TRBJ1-5; maybe TRBD1 (5 bases). The CDR3 sequence: CASSPQGSGNQPQHF. The DNA of the CDR3 is TGTGCCAGTAGTCCCCAGGGTAGCGGCAATCAGCCCCAGCATTTT.